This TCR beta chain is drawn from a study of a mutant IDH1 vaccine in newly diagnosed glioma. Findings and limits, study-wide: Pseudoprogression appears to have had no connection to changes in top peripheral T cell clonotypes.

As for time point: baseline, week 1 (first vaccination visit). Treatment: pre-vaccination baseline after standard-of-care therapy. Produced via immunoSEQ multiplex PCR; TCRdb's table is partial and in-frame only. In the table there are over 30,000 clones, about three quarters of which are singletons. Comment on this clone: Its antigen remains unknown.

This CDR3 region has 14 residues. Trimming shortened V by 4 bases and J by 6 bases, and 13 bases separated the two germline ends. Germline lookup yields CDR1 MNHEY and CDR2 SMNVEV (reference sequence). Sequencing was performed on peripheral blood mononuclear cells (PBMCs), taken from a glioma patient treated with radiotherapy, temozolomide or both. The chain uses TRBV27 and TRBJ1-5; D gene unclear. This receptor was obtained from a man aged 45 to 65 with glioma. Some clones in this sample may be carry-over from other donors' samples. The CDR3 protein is CASSYNGRTQPQHF. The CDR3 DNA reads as TGTGCCAGCAGTTACAATGGACGGACTCAGCCCCAGCATTTT.